This T cell receptor (beta chain) was recorded in a study of beta chain features in type 1 diabetes. Study background: Similarity in age, gender and cell yields was seen between patients and healthy donors. Study conclusions and caveats: For cells with high TCR expression, cDNA sequencing could yield over-representation. All four CD4+ subsets from Type 1 diabetes patients carried moderately but significantly shorter TCRB CDR3s.

In the case of this clone: Its antigen is unidentified.

Isolated RNA was reverse transcribed in full, so expressed TCRB transcripts were sequenced. TCRdb's copy holds only in-frame clones and misses some; the assay was immunoSEQ multiplex PCR. The repertoire holds about 360,000 clones, with roughly 12% as singletons. The receptor comes from a man younger than 30 in good health. Sequencing was performed on naive CD4+ T cells from blood.

DNA for the CDR3: TGTGCCAGCAGCCAAGGACTAGCGGGAGCCTTCGGGGAGCTGTTTTTT. Residues: CASSQGLAGAFGELFF. The chain has TRBV7-9 and TRBJ2-2; 13 nucleotides align to TRBD2. CDR1 SEHNR and CDR2 FQNEAQ come from the germline V gene (reference sequence). V was pared by 5 bases and J by 7 bases, with 7 bases of the junction left unmatched. The CDR3 loop spans 16 amino acids.